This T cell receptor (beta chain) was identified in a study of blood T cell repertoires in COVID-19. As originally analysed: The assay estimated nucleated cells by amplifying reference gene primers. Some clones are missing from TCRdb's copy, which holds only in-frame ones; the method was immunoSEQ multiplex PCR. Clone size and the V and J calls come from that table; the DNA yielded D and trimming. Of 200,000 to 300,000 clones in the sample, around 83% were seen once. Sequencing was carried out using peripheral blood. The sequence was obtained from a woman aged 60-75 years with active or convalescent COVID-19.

The CDR3 bases are TGCGCCAGCAGCTTGGGACAGTCGACAATGAACACTGAAGCTTTCTTT. This gives the protein CASSLGQSTMNTEAFF. The V gene is TRBV5-1, the J gene TRBJ1-1, with a possible D match to TRBD1 (5 bases). Trimming pared 0 bases from V and 0 bases from J, leaving 12 bases between. Germline V gene sequence: CDR1 SGHRS, CDR2 YFSETQ. CDR3 length equals 16 residues.